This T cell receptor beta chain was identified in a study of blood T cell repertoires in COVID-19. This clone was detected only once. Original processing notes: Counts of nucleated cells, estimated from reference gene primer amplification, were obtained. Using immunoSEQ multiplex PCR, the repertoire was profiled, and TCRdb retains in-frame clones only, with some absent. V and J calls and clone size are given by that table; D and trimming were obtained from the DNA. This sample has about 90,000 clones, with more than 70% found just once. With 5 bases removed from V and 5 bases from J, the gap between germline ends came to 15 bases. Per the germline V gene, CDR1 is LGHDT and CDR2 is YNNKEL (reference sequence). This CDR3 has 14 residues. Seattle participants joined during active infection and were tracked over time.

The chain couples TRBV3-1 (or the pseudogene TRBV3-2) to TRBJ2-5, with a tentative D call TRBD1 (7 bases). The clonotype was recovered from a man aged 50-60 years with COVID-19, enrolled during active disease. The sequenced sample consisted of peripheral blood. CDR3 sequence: CASSATGRMETQYF. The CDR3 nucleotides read TGTGCCAGCAGCGCGACAGGGAGGATGGAGACCCAGTACTTC.